Shown below are 30 T cell receptor beta chains from a single sample sequenced in a study of blood T cell repertoires in COVID-19. Assay: immunoSEQ multiplex PCR; the TCRdb copy retains only in-frame clones and omits some. The table has 140,000 to 150,000 clones, around three quarters seen once. Sequenced: peripheral blood. These receptors were collected from a man aged 55 to 69 with acute or convalescent COVID-19.

This rearrangement joins TRBV2 to TRBJ2-7; tentative D call: TRBD2 (6 bases). This CDR3 contains 18 residues. V lost 4 bases and J 1 base, leaving 23 bases between the germline ends. CDR1 SNHLY and CDR2 FYNNEI come from the germline V gene. CDR3 nucleotides: TGTGCCAGCAGTGCCTCCCGGGGAATTAGGCGGGAATCCTACGAGCAGTACTTC. This codes for CASSASRGIRRESYEQYF.

The V gene is TRBV6-5, the J gene TRBJ1-6; D possibly corresponds to TRBD1 (5 bases). V lost 8 bases and J lost 5, with 16 bases in between. Germline V lookup: CDR1 MNHEY, CDR2 SVGAGI. The CDR3 covers 15 residues. CDR3 sequence: CASARQRINNSPLHF. The CDR3 nucleotides read TGTGCCAGCGCTCGACAGCGAATTAATAATTCACCCCTCCACTTT.

This clone has only one observation. Compared with germline, one end of the junction differs, possibly owing to a read error. This rearrangement joins TRBV7-7 to TRBJ2-1; 10 bases fit TRBD2. CDR1 and CDR2 (germline): SSHAT, FNYEAQ (reference sequence). CDR3 size: 21 residues. The CDR3 sequence: CASSKNTPRAGGYSSYNEQFF. CDR3 nucleotide sequence: TGTGCTAGCAGCAAAAATACACCCCGAGCGGGAGGGTACAGCTCCTACAATGAGCAGTTCTTC. The whole variable domain, filled in from reference TRBV7-7 and TRBJ2-1, reads GAGVSQSPRYKVTKRGQDVTLRCDPISSHATLYWYQQALGQGPEFLTYFNYEAQPDKSGLPSDRFSAERPEGSISTLTIQRTEQRDSAMYRCASSKNTPRAGGYSSYNEQFFGPGTRLTVL.

The chain couples TRBV18 to TRBJ2-7, with D unresolved. Germline assignment: CDR1 KGHSH and CDR2 LQKENI. This CDR3 contains 14 residues. V was trimmed by 3 bases and J by 0 bases, leaving 9 bases between them. The CDR3 coding sequence is TGTGCCAGCTCACCTGGCGGAAGCTCCTACGAGCAGTACTTC. It is translated as CASSPGGSSYEQYF.

The chain has TRBV7-9 and TRBJ1-4; tentatively, D is TRBD1 (6 bases). The CDR3 loop spans 16 amino acids. V was cut by 1 base and J by 5 bases, with 14 bases left in between. Germline-derived CDR1 and CDR2 are SEHNR and FQNEAQ (reference sequence). The CDR3 reads CASSLGAGTKNEKLFF. The CDR3 DNA sequence: TGTGCCAGCAGCTTAGGAGCCGGGACAAAGAATGAAAAACTGTTTTTT. Using reference TRBV7-9 and TRBJ1-4 for the parts outside the CDR3, the full variable domain is DTGVSQNPRHKITKRGQNVTFRCDPISEHNRLYWYRQTLGQGPEFLTYFQNEAQLEKSRLLSDRFSAERPKGSFSTLEIQRTEQGDSAMYLCASSLGAGTKNEKLFFGSGTQLSVL.

This chain joins TRBV7-9 and TRBJ2-1; 10 positions agree with TRBD2. V trimming: 5 bases; J trimming: 5 bases; junction bases outside the gene matches: 15. Germline-derived CDR1 and CDR2 are SEHNR and FQNEAQ (reference sequence). This CDR3 is 18 amino acids long. CDR3 coding DNA: TGTGCCAGCAGCCCTAGAGGGGGTCGGAGCGGGAGGGACAATGAGCAGTTCTTC. Translated, it gives CASSPRGGRSGRDNEQFF.

This clone was seen once. The same CDR3 is also encoded by other DNA sequences in this sample. V usage is TRBV7-9 and J usage is TRBJ2-1, with D perhaps TRBD2 (6 bases). Looked up from germline, CDR1 is SEHNR and CDR2 is FQNEAQ (reference sequence). CDR3 length equals 12 residues. Trimming removed 4 bases from V and 8 bases from J, with 9 bases in between. This chain's CDR3 is CASSSRRDEQFF. Here the CDR3 DNA reads TGTGCCAGCAGCTCCAGGAGGGATGAGCAGTTCTTC.

This chain joins TRBV18 and TRBJ1-1; TRBD1 agrees at 10 bases. The CDR3 length is 15 residues. Germline-derived CDR1 and CDR2 are KGHSH and LQKENI. V shed 0 bases and J 5 bases; nucleotides not matched to a gene: 3. The chain's CDR3 is CASSPPGTGETEAFF. The DNA of the CDR3 is TGTGCCAGCTCACCACCCGGGACAGGGGAGACTGAAGCTTTCTTT. Based on the CDR3 plus reference TRBV18 and TRBJ1-1, the full variable domain is NAGVMQNPRHLVRRRGQEARLRCSPMKGHSHVYWYRQLPEEGLKFMVYLQKENIIDESGMPKERFSAEFPKEGPSILRIQQVVRGDSAAYFCASSPPGTGETEAFFGQGTRLTVV.

This rearrangement joins TRBV18 to TRBJ1-3; D is undetermined. Trimming pared 0 bases from V and 4 bases from J, leaving 10 bases between. CDR3 length: 15 amino acids. CDR1 is KGHSH, CDR2 LQKENI, per germline. CDR3 DNA sequence: TGTGCCAGCTCACCACCCCGAGTTTCCGGAAACACCATATATTTT. Its protein is CASSPPRVSGNTIYF.

The chain recombines TRBV4-2 with TRBJ2-2, with a possible D match to TRBD2 (6 bases). The CDR3 spans 17 residues. Trimming took 0 bases from V and 3 from J, leaving 14 bases between them. Germline V gene data show CDR1 as LGHNA and CDR2 as YNFKEQ. The CDR3 sequence: CASSQDFQGGDTGELFF. CDR3 in DNA: TGTGCCAGCAGCCAAGATTTTCAGGGAGGCGACACCGGGGAGCTGTTTTTT.

The chain is built from TRBV7-2 and TRBJ2-7, with D possibly being TRBD2 (6 bases). This CDR3 region has 15 residues. The ends were cut back, 2 bases at V and 0 bases at J, with 11 bases in the middle. In germline, CDR1 is SGHTA, CDR2 FQGNSA. The CDR3 here is CASSLSGVSSYEQYF. CDR3 in DNA: TGTGCCAGCAGCTTATCGGGGGTAAGCTCCTACGAGCAGTACTTC.

Written as DNA, the CDR3 is TGTGCCAGCAGCCCAACCGGGACAGGGGACTATGGCTACACCTTC. Its translation is CASSPTGTGDYGYTF. V gene TRBV9 combines with J gene TRBJ1-2; 10 positions agree with TRBD1. Germline V lookup: CDR1 SGDLS, CDR2 YYNGEE. This CDR3 comprises 15 residues. J lost 3 bases, V lost 4 bases, and 6 bases had no gene match. Full variable domain (remainder filled in from reference TRBV9 and TRBJ1-2): DSGVTQTPKHLITATGQRVTLRCSPRSGDLSVYWYQQSLDQGLQFLIQYYNGEERAKGNILERFSAQQFPDLHSELNLSSLELGDSALYFCASSPTGTGDYGYTFGSGTRLTVV.

The chain couples TRBV7-9 to TRBJ2-3; D gene unclear. Deletions cut 1 base from V and 0 bases from J, with 14 bases between. The CDR3 is made up of 17 amino acids. Germline CDR1 reads SEHNR; CDR2 reads FQNEAQ (reference sequence). The CDR3 bases are TGTGCCAGCAGCTTAGGGTTAGGTGCGGAGAGCACAGATACGCAGTATTTT. Translation gives CASSLGLGAESTDTQYF.

This clone was seen many times. The rearrangement links TRBV4-1 to TRBJ1-2, with a possible D match to TRBD1 (6 bases). The V end was cut by 1 base, the J end by 8 bases, with 26 bases between. Germline values: CDR1 MGHRA, CDR2 YSYEKL. CDR3 length: 18 amino acids. CDR3 amino acids: CASSQGSLVTGYLWGYTF. The CDR3 DNA follows: TGCGCCAGCAGCCAAGGTTCTCTTGTCACAGGGTACCTTTGGGGCTACACCTTC.

Comments on this clone: Just one base apart from a much larger clone, this may be a read error. The V and J genes are TRBV7-6 and TRBJ2-7; D is ambiguous. Trimming pared 5 bases from V and 3 bases from J, leaving 2 bases between. Germline-derived CDR1 and CDR2 are SGHVS and FNYEAQ. This CDR3 contains 10 residues. The CDR3 is CASSLYEQYF. CDR3 in DNA: TGTGCCAGCAGCCTCTACGAGCAGTACTTC.

The chain couples TRBV15 to TRBJ2-1; 8 bases fit TRBD2. V gave up 5 bases and J gave up 9 bases; unmatched junction bases: 12. Germline CDR1 and CDR2: LNHNV and YYDKDF (reference sequence). The CDR3 totals 15 residues. For the CDR3, the DNA is TGTGCCACCAGCTCCCCCAGCGGGAGTACAGGTGAGCAGTTCTTC. Translation: CATSSPSGSTGEQFF.

This clone was detected only a few times. The chain is built from TRBV2 and TRBJ2-5, with a tentative D call TRBD1 (5 bases). Trimming took off 0 bases at V and 3 bases at J, with 11 bases between the two ends. Germline V gives CDR1 SNHLY, CDR2 FYNNEI. The CDR3 runs 15 residues. CDR3 nucleotide sequence: TGTGCCAGCAGTGAAGCGCTTCAGGGAAAAGAGACCCAGTACTTC. This sequence encodes CASSEALQGKETQYF.

This clone was counted a few times. V gene TRBV7-9 combines with J gene TRBJ2-3, with no clear D. Germline values: CDR1 SEHNR, CDR2 FQNEAQ (reference sequence). This CDR3 has 12 amino acids. Deletions cut 5 bases from V and 4 bases from J, with 7 bases between. The CDR3 DNA sequence: TGTGCCAGCAGCCCCCAGTCAGATACGCAGTATTTT. Residues: CASSPQSDTQYF.

In its sample, this clone was seen a few times. The J gene is TRBJ2-7, the V gene TRBV14; the D is unclear. CDR1 and CDR2 (germline): SGHDN, FVKESK. V shed 0 bases and J shed 6 bases, with 9 bases lying between them. This CDR3 has 13 residues. The DNA of the CDR3 is TGTGCCAGCAGCCAAGATAGGCGGAGCGAGCAGTACTTC. Protein sequence: CASSQDRRSEQYF.

The rearrangement links TRBV6-5 to TRBJ2-3; 8 bases align to TRBD2. V shed 6 bases, J shed 4 bases, and the junction held 3 bases outside the gene matches. The CDR3 loop spans 13 amino acids. Germline loops: CDR1 MNHEY, CDR2 SVGAGI. Written as DNA, the CDR3 is TGTGCCAGCAGCAGCGGGAGTGCAGATACGCAGTATTTT. This sequence encodes CASSSGSADTQYF.

There are a few counts of this clone. The chain links TRBV12-3 or TRBV12-4 to TRBJ1-2; the D gene is possibly TRBD1 (5 bases). Trimming took off 8 bases at V and 4 bases at J, with 14 bases between the two ends. The CDR3 loop spans 13 amino acids. The CDR3: CASAPQGSYGYTF. CDR3 DNA: TGTGCCAGCGCACCGCAGGGATCCTATGGCTACACCTTC.

This sequence joins TRBV14 and TRBJ2-4, with D possibly being TRBD1 (6 bases). V lost 1 base, J lost 0 bases, and 19 bases lay in between. This CDR3 is 19 amino acids long. Germline V lookup: CDR1 SGHDN, CDR2 FVKESK. The CDR3 DNA reads as TGTGCCAGCAGCCAAGTAAACTCACAGGGAAGGGGAGCCAAAAACATTCAGTACTTC. Its translation: CASSQVNSQGRGAKNIQYF. Together with reference TRBV14 and TRBJ2-4, the CDR3 gives the full variable domain: EAGVTQFPSHSVIEKGQTVTLRCDPISGHDNLYWYRRVMGKEIKFLLHFVKESKQDESGMPNNRFLAERTGGTYSTLKVQPAELEDSGVYFCASSQVNSQGRGAKNIQYFGAGTRLSVL.

The J gene is TRBJ1-2, the V gene TRBV27; 8 nucleotides align to TRBD1. This CDR3 is 17 amino acids long. Germline V gene sequence: CDR1 MNHEY, CDR2 SMNVEV (reference sequence). J gave up 0 bases and V 4 bases, and 10 bases lay outside the gene matches. CDR3 DNA sequence: TGTGCCAGCAGTTCAAGGACAGGGTCCATCCCTAACTATGGCTACACCTTC. Protein sequence: CASSSRTGSIPNYGYTF.

The CDR3 DNA is TGTGCCTGGAATGCGGGATCTACAGATACGCAGTATTTT. Translating it yields CAWNAGSTDTQYF. This chain uses TRBV30 with TRBJ2-3, with D tentatively TRBD2 (6 bases). V was shortened by 4 bases and J by 3 bases, with 11 bases between the two germline ends. Looked up from germline, CDR1 is GTSNPN and CDR2 is SVGIG (reference sequence). The CDR3 extends over 13 amino acids.

The genes are TRBV6-5 and TRBJ1-4; D may be TRBD1 (5 bases). The germline CDR1 and CDR2 sequences are MNHEY and SVGAGI. This CDR3 region has 15 residues. V was pared by 4 bases and J by 10 bases, with 19 bases between. The CDR3 DNA is TGTGCCAGCAGTTCCTCTCGACGGCAGGGCGGAAAACTGTTTTTT. Residues: CASSSSRRQGGKLFF.

The chain employs TRBV18 and TRBJ1-2; 7 bases agree with TRBD1. V trimming: 4 bases; J trimming: 2 bases; junction bases outside the gene matches: 4. The V gene's germline CDR1 is KGHSH and CDR2 LQKENI. CDR3 size: 14 residues. The CDR3 is CASSLDRVNYGYTF. The CDR3 nucleotides read TGTGCCAGCTCACTCGACAGGGTAAACTATGGCTACACCTTC.

The V and J genes are TRBV3-1 (or the pseudogene TRBV3-2) and TRBJ2-3; 13 positions agree with TRBD2. Unmatched junction bases numbered 4, after V lost 0 bases and J lost 1 base. Germline V gene lookup returns CDR1 LGHDT and CDR2 YNNKEL (reference sequence). There are 18 residues in the CDR3. The CDR3 reads CASSQELAGGPGTDTQYF. The CDR3 DNA reads TGTGCCAGCAGCCAAGAACTAGCGGGAGGGCCGGGCACAGATACGCAGTATTTT.

The J gene is TRBJ1-2, the V gene TRBV27; TRBD1 matches 10 bases. After removal of 4 bases from V and 4 bases from J, the junction contained 9 bases not matched to a gene. Germline CDR1 reads MNHEY; CDR2 reads SMNVEV (reference sequence). CDR3 length equals 16 residues. For the CDR3, the DNA is TGTGCCAGCAGTTCATTATCCGGGACAGGGGTCTATGGCTACACCTTC. Encoded protein: CASSSLSGTGVYGYTF.

The chain carries TRBV4-1 and TRBJ2-7; TRBD1 aligns across 7 bases. J gave up 3 bases and V 3 bases, and 8 bases lay outside the gene matches. Per germline, CDR1 MGHRA and CDR2 YSYEKL. The CDR3 covers 15 residues. In nucleotides, the CDR3 is TGCGCCAGCAGCCAGGGGACAGAAATTTTCTACGAGCAGTACTTC. Translated, it gives CASSQGTEIFYEQYF.

The genes are TRBV11-2 and TRBJ2-7, with TRBD2 matching over 11 bases. Per germline, CDR1 SGHAT and CDR2 FQNNGV. Losses at the gene ends were 5 bases for V and 5 bases for J; bases not matched to a gene: 5. CDR3 length: 14 amino acids. The CDR3 spells CASSPVLAGDEQYF. In DNA, the CDR3 is TGTGCCAGCAGCCCGGTACTAGCGGGAGACGAGCAGTACTTC. The variable domain in full, completed from reference TRBV11-2 and TRBJ2-7, reads EAGVAQSPRYKIIEKRQSVAFWCNPISGHATLYWYQQILGQGPKLLIQFQNNGVVDDSQLPKDRFSAERLKGVDSTLKIQPAKLEDSAVYLCASSPVLAGDEQYFGPGTRLTVT.